These 25 T cell receptor beta chains were all obtained from the same sample, sequenced in a study of cytomegalovirus exposure and HLA in healthy donors. The PCR ran on 60 Vbeta and 13 Jbeta primers. The data were produced by immunoSEQ multiplex PCR, yet TCRdb's version contains in-frame clones alone and is incomplete. The data contain 94,000 or so clones, just over 70% of them singletons. Sequencing used PBMCs. These TCRs come from a man aged 60-69 years in good health and CMV-seronegative.

This chain links TRBV6-1 with TRBJ2-3; possibly TRBD2 for D (5 bases). V was cut by 2 bases and J by 2 bases, with 14 bases left in between. The CDR3 has 16 amino acids. CDR1 and CDR2 from the germline V gene are MNHNS and SASEGT. The CDR3 sequence is CASSEHGLPVTDTQYF. CDR3 bases: TGTGCCAGCAGTGAACACGGACTCCCGGTCACAGATACGCAGTATTTT.

The V call is TRBV9, the J call TRBJ2-3, with 11 bases identical to TRBD2. CDR1 is SGDLS and CDR2 is YYNGEE in the germline V gene. J was trimmed by 4 bases and V by 4 bases; bases with no gene match: 5. This CDR3 comprises 15 residues. The CDR3 loop is CASSNLAGGADTQYF. In nucleotides, the CDR3 is TGTGCCAGCAGCAATCTAGCGGGGGGAGCAGATACGCAGTATTTT.

The gene calls are TRBV6-5 and TRBJ2-7; no reliable D call. CDR1 and CDR2 (germline): MNHEY, SVGAGI. There are 13 residues in the CDR3. V was clipped by 4 bases and J by 0 bases, with 7 bases between them. CDR3 loop: CASSLRSSYEQYF. The CDR3 nucleotides are TGTGCCAGCAGTTTGAGGAGCTCCTACGAGCAGTACTTC.

The chain joins TRBV7-6 to TRBJ1-1; the D gene is possibly TRBD1 (5 bases). V shed 5 bases and J shed 1 base, with 8 bases lying between them. The CDR3 is 13 amino acids. Germline lookup yields CDR1 SGHVS and CDR2 FNYEAQ. Here the CDR3 reads CASSRGSNTEAFF. The DNA of the CDR3 is TGTGCCAGCAGCCGGGGGTCGAACACTGAAGCTTTCTTT.

J is TRBJ2-7 and V is TRBV28, with a weak D call TRBD1 (5 bases). The germline CDR1 and CDR2 sequences are MDHEN and SYDVKM. The CDR3 runs to 13 residues. V lost 7 bases and J 1 base, leaving 11 bases between the germline ends. Here the CDR3 reads CASTRDSSYEQYF. Written as DNA, the CDR3 is TGTGCCAGCACCCGAGACAGTTCCTACGAGCAGTACTTC.

There are a few counts of this clone. The V and J genes are TRBV2 and TRBJ2-2, with TRBD2 matching over 8 bases. The V segment lost 2 bases and the J segment 3 bases; nucleotides outside the gene matches: 2. The germline gives CDR1 SNHLY, CDR2 FYNNEI. The CDR3 extends over 15 amino acids. CDR3 sequence reads: CASSEFGGDTGELFF. CDR3 nucleotide sequence: TGTGCCAGCAGTGAATTCGGGGGGGACACCGGGGAGCTGTTTTTT.

On this clone: An end of the junction does not agree with germline; a read error may underlie this. The chain uses TRBV18 and TRBJ2-1; TRBD2 agrees at 8 bases. The germline gives CDR1 KGHSH, CDR2 LQKENI. This CDR3 comprises 15 residues. The CDR3 region has the DNA TGTGCCAGCTCTCCACCGGGACTAGTTGCCGGTGAGCAGTTCTTC. This codes for CASSPPGLVAGEQFF.

This clone came up a few times. The chain uses TRBV4-3 and TRBJ2-6; D perhaps matches TRBD2 (6 bases). Germline CDR1 is LGHNA and CDR2 is YSLEER. CDR3 length: 17 amino acids. Trimming removed 5 bases from V and 0 bases from J, with 14 bases in between. This CDR3 is CASSFSPGVSGANVLTF. CDR3 nucleotide sequence: TGCGCCAGCAGCTTCTCTCCGGGGGTCTCTGGGGCCAACGTCCTGACTTTC.

The gene calls are TRBV4-3 and TRBJ1-4; D is undetermined. This CDR3 contains 17 residues. Trimming took 0 bases from V and 1 from J, leaving 12 bases between them. The germline CDR1 and CDR2 sequences are LGHNA and YSLEER. CDR3 loop: CASSQDYVRGTNEKLFF. CDR3 nucleotides: TGCGCCAGCAGCCAAGATTACGTACGGGGAACTAATGAAAAACTGTTTTTT.

This clone turned up a few times. The chain uses TRBV5-6 and TRBJ2-2; weak D call: TRBD1 (7 bases). Germline CDR1 SGHDT, CDR2 YYEEEE. Trimming removed 0 bases at V and 6 bases at J, with 12 bases between. The CDR3 sequence is 15 residues long. The CDR3 here is CASSLDGRGAGELFF. The CDR3 nucleotides read TGTGCCAGCAGCTTGGATGGCAGGGGGGCCGGGGAGCTGTTTTTT.

The chain has TRBV6-5 and TRBJ2-4; D gene ambiguous. Germline loops: CDR1 MNHEY, CDR2 SVGAGI. The CDR3 covers 16 residues. V was trimmed by 2 bases and J by 0 bases, leaving 11 bases between them. In nucleotides, the CDR3 is TGTGCCAGCAGTTACAGTCAGTCCCTAGCCAAAAACATTCAGTACTTC. Encoded protein: CASSYSQSLAKNIQYF.

The chain joins TRBV15 to TRBJ1-5; D is perhaps TRBD1 (6 bases). The CDR3 runs 17 residues. Trimming shortened V by 0 bases and J by 7 bases, and 19 bases separated the two germline ends. The germline V gene encodes CDR1 LNHNV and CDR2 YYDKDF (reference sequence). The CDR3, as DNA: TGTGCCACCAGCAGAGAGAGAGAGACAGGATGGCGGCAGCCCCAGCATTTT. Translating it yields CATSRERETGWRQPQHF.

This clone was counted a few times. One end of the junction varies from germline; a read error may be responsible. This chain joins TRBV28 and TRBJ2-3; 10 nucleotides align to TRBD2. The germline CDR1 and CDR2 sequences are MDHEN and SYDVKM. CDR3 length: 13 amino acids. The chain's CDR3 is CATGGLAGAPLHF. The CDR3 DNA sequence: TGTGCCACCGGGGGGCTAGCGGGAGCCCCTCTCCATTTT.

The chain combines TRBV6-7 with TRBJ2-2; 13 bases are a match to TRBD2. TRBV6-7 is placed among ORFs of uncertain function. This CDR3 region has 19 residues. The V gene end was trimmed by 4 bases and the J gene end by 3 bases; junction bases not matched to a gene: 11. The CDR3 DNA reads as TGTGCCAGCAGTTCCAAATCTGGACTAGCGGGAGTGTACACCGGGGAGCTGTTTTTT. This gives the protein CASSSKSGLAGVYTGELFF.

CDR3 nucleotide sequence: TGTGCCAGCAGCTTTTCTAGCCTGAGGGACAATGAGCAGTTCTTC. Its protein product is CASSFSSLRDNEQFF. J is TRBJ2-1 and V is TRBV11-3, with TRBD2 as a possible D gene (5 bases). The ends were cut back, 3 bases at V and 5 bases at J, with 14 bases in the middle. Per germline, CDR1 SGHNT and CDR2 YENEEA. The CDR3 length is 15 residues.

CDR3 sequence (DNA): TGTGCCAGCAGTACAGGGTTCTCTGGGGCCAACGTCCTGACTTTC. Its protein is CASSTGFSGANVLTF. This chain connects TRBV6-5 to TRBJ2-6; D might be TRBD1 (6 bases). There are 15 residues in the CDR3. Germline CDR1 reads MNHEY; CDR2 reads SVGAGI. The V end lost 5 bases, the J end lost 0 bases, and 8 bases lay between the germline ends.

J is TRBJ2-2 and V is TRBV19; 7 nucleotides align to TRBD1. J gave up 7 bases and V 11 bases, and 4 bases lay outside the gene matches. CDR1 LNHDA and CDR2 SQIVND come from the germline V gene (reference sequence). The CDR3 contains 11 residues. The CDR3 nucleotides are TGTGCCTCAGGGGGTGGCGGGGAGCTGTTTTTT. Amino acids: CASGGGGELFF.

A single count supports this clone. The CDR3: CASSRNRDNQETQYF. In DNA form, the CDR3 reads TGTGCCAGCTCACGTAACCGGGACAACCAAGAGACCCAGTACTTC. The rearrangement joins TRBV18 to TRBJ2-5; TRBD1 might be the D (6 bases). The CDR3 is 15 residues long. V was trimmed by 4 bases and J by 0 bases, leaving 12 bases between them. Germline CDR1 reads KGHSH; CDR2 reads LQKENI.

The chain recombines TRBV29-1 with TRBJ2-3, with D possibly TRBD1 on 6 matching bases. Germline CDR1 reads SQVTM; CDR2 reads ANQGSEA. Between the trimmed V and J ends, which lost 3 bases and 11 bases, there was a span of 18 bases. CDR3 length equals 13 residues. The CDR3 nucleotides read TGCAGCGTTGATCGGGAAGGGGGACGGTGGCAGTATTTT. Residues: CSVDREGGRWQYF.

This clone has only a few counts. This chain joins TRBV18 and TRBJ2-3; D unresolved. The V gene lost 9 bases and the J gene lost 0 bases, with 13 bases spanning the gap. The CDR3 totals 14 residues. Germline-derived CDR1 and CDR2 are KGHSH and LQKENI. CDR3 sequence: CASQALISTDTQYF. The CDR3, as DNA: TGTGCCAGTCAAGCACTAATAAGCACAGATACGCAGTATTTT.

The V gene is TRBV6-5, the J gene TRBJ1-4, with a possible D match to TRBD1 (5 bases). The germline gives CDR1 MNHEY, CDR2 SVGAGI. V was cut by 3 bases and J by 7 bases, with 18 bases left in between. The CDR3 is 16 residues long. The CDR3 reads CASSYSAGAGGEKLFF. CDR3 sequence (DNA): TGTGCCAGCAGTTATAGTGCTGGGGCCGGGGGTGAAAAACTGTTTTTT.

The chain recombines TRBV6-5 with TRBJ2-4, with no clear D. The CDR3 contains 13 residues. Trimming took 2 bases from V and 2 from J, leaving 4 bases between them. CDR1 is MNHEY, CDR2 SVGAGI, per germline. The CDR3 spells CASSYDSKNIQYF. For the CDR3, the DNA is TGTGCCAGCAGTTACGACTCCAAAAACATTCAGTACTTC.

The CDR3 bases are TGCGCCAGCAGTGAGTCGCCCTCAGCGGGAGAAGATGAGCAGTTCTTC. This gives the protein CASSESPSAGEDEQFF. The rearrangement joins TRBV10-2 to TRBJ2-1; 8 nucleotides align to TRBD2. This CDR3 contains 16 residues. Germline loops: CDR1 WSHSY, CDR2 SAAADI. V lost 0 bases to trimming and J lost 8 bases; unmatched junction nucleotides: 9.

This chain links TRBV27 with TRBJ2-7; 9 bases map to TRBD1. Germline CDR1 and CDR2: MNHEY and SMNVEV (reference sequence). The V and J ends lost 1 base and 6 bases, in that order; junction bases with no gene match: 10. The CDR3 covers 16 residues. CDR3 sequence reads: CASSLLHGDRVFEQYF. The CDR3, as DNA: TGTGCCAGCAGTTTATTACACGGGGACAGGGTATTCGAGCAGTACTTC.

This chain joins TRBV7-9 and TRBJ2-5, with 12 bases aligning to TRBD2. V gave up 1 base and J gave up 11 bases; unmatched junction bases: 8. Germline lookup yields CDR1 SEHNR and CDR2 FQNEAQ (reference sequence). This CDR3 is 15 amino acids long. DNA for the CDR3: TGTGCCAGCAGCTTAGGAACTAGCGGGGGGAATGAGCAGTACTTC. Its protein is CASSLGTSGGNEQYF.